The clone carrying this TCR beta chain was seen a handful of times. From the 5' RACE reads, TCRdb called clonotypes with MiXCR, one entry per CDR3 protein. Here the sample spans roughly 150,000 distinct CDR3 sequences, roughly 15% being singletons. The data derive from a study of T-cell memory formation after mild COVID-19. The sequenced material came from PBMCs or a T cell subset sorted from them (not recorded which). The TCR sequence derives from an adult woman who had mild COVID-19 (a few samples of this study predate the infection). Cell type and time point are not known.

CDR3 coding DNA: TGTGCCAGCAGCCAGGGGACAGGGGGGATAACTGAAGCTTTCTTT. This sequence encodes CASSQGTGGITEAFF. The chain links TRBV14 to TRBJ1-1; 11 positions agree with TRBD1. Germline values: CDR1 SGHDN, CDR2 FVKESK. Trimming cost V 3 bases and J 5 bases; bases outside gene matches: 5. The CDR3 loop spans 15 amino acids.